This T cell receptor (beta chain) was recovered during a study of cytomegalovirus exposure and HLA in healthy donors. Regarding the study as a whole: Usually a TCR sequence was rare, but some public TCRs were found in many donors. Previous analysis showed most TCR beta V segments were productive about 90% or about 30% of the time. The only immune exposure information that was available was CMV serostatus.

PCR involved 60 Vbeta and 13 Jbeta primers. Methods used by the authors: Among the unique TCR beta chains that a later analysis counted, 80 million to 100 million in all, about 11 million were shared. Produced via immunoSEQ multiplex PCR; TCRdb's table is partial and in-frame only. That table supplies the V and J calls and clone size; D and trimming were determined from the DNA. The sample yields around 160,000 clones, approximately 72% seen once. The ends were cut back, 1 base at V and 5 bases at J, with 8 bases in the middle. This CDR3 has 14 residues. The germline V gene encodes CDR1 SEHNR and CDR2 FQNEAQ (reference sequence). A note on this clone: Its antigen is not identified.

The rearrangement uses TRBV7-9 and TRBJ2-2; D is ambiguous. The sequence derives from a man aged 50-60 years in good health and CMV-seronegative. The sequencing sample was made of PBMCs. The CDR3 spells CASSLGVTTGELFF. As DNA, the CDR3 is TGTGCCAGCAGCTTAGGAGTGACAACCGGGGAGCTGTTTTTT.